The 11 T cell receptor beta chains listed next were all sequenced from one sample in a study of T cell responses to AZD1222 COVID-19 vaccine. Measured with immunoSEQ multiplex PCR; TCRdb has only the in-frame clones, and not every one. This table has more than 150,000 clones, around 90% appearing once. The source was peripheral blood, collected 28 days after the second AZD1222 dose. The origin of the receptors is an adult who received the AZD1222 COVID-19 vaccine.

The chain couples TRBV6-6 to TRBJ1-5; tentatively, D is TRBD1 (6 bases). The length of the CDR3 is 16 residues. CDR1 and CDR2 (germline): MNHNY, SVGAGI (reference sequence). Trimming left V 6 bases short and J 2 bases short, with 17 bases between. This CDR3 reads CASSPPGGWGNQPQHF. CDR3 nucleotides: TGTGCCAGCAGCCCCCCGGGGGGCTGGGGCAATCAGCCCCAGCATTTT.

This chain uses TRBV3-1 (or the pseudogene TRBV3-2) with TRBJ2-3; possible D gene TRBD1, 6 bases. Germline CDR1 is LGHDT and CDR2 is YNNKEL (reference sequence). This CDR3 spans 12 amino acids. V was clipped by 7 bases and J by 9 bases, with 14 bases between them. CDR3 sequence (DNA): TGTGCCAGCACCTCTGGGGGCCGAACGCAGTATTTT. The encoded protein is CASTSGGRTQYF.

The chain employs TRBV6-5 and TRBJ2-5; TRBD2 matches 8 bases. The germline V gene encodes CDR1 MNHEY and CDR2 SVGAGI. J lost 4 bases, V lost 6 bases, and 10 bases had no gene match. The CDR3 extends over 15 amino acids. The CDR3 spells CASRRASGPTETQYF. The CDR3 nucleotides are TGTGCCAGCAGGAGGGCTAGCGGGCCCACAGAGACCCAGTACTTC.

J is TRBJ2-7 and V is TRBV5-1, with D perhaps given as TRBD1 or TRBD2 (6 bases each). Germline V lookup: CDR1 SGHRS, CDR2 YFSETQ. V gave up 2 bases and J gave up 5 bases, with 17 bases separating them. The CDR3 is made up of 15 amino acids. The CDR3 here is CASSFSGGSLDEQYF. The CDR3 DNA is TGCGCCAGCAGCTTTTCCGGGGGCTCTCTCGACGAGCAGTACTTC.

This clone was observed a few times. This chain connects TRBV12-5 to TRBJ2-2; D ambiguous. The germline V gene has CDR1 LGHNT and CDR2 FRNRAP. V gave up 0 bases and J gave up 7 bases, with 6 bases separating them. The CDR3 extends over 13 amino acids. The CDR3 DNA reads TGTGCTAGTGGTTTGGTTTCCGGCGGGGAGCTGTTTTTT. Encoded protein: CASGLVSGGELFF.

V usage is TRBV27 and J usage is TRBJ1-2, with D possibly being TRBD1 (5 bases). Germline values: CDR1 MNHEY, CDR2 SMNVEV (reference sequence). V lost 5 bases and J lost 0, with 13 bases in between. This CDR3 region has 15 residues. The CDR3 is CASSAQGGANYGYTF. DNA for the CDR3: TGTGCCAGCAGTGCCCAGGGAGGTGCTAACTATGGCTACACCTTC.

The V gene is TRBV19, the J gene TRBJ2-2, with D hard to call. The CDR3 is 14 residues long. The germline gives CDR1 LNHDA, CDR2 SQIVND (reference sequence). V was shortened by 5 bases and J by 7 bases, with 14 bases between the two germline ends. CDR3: CASSEFTTDGELFF. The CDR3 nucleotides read TGTGCCAGTAGTGAATTCACAACCGACGGGGAGCTGTTTTTT.

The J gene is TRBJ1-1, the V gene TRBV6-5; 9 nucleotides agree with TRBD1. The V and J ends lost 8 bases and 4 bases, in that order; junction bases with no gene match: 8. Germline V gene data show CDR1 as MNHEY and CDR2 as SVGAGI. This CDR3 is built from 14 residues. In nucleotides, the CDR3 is TGTGCCAGCTCGAAGACAGGGGGAGGCACTGAAGCTTTCTTT. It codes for CASSKTGGGTEAFF.

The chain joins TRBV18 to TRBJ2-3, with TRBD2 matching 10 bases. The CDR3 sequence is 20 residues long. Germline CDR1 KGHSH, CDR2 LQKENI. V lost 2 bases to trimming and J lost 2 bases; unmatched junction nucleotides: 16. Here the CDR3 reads CASSPSASGGHHYNTDTQYF. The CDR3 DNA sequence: TGTGCCAGCTCACCATCGGCTAGCGGGGGCCATCACTATAACACAGATACGCAGTATTTT. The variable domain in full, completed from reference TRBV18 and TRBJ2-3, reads NAGVMQNPRHLVRRRGQEARLRCSPMKGHSHVYWYRQLPEEGLKFMVYLQKENIIDESGMPKERFSAEFPKEGPSILRIQQVVRGDSAAYFCASSPSASGGHHYNTDTQYFGPGTRLTVL.

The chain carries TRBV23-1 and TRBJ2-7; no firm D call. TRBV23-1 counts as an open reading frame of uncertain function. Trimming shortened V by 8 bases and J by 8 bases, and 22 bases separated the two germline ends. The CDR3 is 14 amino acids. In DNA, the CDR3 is TGCGCCAGCCCCACAGAAACTTTGGTCGTAAAGCAGTACTTC. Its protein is CASPTETLVVKQYF.

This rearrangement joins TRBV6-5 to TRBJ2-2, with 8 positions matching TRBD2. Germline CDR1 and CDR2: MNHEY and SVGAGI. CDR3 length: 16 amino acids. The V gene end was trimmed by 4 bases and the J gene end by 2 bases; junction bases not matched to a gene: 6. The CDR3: CASSSGLAANTGELFF. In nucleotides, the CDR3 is TGTGCCAGCAGTTCTGGACTAGCAGCTAACACCGGGGAGCTGTTTTTT.